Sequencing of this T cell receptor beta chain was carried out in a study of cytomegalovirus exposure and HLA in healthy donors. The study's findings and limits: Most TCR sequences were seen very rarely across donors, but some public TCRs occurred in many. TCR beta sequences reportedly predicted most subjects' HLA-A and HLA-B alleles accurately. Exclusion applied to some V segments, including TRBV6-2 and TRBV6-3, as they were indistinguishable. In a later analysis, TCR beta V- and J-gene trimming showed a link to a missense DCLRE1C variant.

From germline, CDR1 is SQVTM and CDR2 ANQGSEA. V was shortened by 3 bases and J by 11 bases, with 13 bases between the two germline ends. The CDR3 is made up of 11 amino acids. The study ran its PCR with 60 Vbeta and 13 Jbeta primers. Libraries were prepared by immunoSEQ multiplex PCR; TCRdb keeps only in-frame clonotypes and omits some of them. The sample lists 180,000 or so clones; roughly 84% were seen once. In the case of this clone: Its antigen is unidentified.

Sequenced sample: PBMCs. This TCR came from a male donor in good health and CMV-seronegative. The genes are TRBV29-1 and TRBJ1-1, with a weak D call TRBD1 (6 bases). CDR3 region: CSVDQTGNAFF. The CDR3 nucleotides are TGCAGCGTTGACCAAACAGGGAACGCTTTCTTT.